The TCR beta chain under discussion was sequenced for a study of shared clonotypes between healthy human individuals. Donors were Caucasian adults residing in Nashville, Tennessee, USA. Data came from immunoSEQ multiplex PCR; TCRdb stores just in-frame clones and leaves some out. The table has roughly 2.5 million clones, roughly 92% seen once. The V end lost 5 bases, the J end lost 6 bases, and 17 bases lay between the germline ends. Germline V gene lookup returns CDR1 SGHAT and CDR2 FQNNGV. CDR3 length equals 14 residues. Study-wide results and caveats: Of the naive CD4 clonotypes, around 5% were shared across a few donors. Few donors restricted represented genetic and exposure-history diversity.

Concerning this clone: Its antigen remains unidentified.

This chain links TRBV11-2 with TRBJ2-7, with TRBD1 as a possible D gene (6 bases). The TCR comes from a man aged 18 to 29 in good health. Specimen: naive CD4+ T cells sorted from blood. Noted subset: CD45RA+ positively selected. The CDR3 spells CASSLLQTGTEQYF. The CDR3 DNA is TGTGCCAGCAGCCTACTCCAAACAGGGACCGAGCAGTACTTC.